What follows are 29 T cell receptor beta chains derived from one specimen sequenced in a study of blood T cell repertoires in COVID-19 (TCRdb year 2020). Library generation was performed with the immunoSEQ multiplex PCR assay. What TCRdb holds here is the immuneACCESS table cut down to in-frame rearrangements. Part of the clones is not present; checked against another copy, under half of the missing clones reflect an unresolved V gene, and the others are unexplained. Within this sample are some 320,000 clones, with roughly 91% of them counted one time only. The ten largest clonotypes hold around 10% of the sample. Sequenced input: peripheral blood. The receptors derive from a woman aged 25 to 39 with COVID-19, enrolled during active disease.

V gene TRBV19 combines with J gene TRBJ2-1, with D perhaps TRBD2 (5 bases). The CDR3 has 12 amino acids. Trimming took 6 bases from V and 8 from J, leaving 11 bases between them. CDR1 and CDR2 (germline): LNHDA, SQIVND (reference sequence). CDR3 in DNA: TGTGCCAGTAGGACCGAGGAGGATGAGCAGTTCTTC. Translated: CASRTEEDEQFF.

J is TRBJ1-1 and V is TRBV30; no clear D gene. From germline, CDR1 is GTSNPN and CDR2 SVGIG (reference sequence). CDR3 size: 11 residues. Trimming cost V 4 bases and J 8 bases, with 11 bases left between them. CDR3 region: CAWTGGMEAFF. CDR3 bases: TGTGCCTGGACCGGAGGGATGGAAGCTTTCTTT.

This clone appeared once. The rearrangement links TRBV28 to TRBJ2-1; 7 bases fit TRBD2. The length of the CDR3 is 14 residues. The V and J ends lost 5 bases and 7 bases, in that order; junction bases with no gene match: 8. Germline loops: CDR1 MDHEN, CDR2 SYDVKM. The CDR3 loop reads CASSPRGGVNEQFF. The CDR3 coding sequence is TGTGCCAGCAGTCCGAGGGGAGGGGTTAATGAGCAGTTCTTC.

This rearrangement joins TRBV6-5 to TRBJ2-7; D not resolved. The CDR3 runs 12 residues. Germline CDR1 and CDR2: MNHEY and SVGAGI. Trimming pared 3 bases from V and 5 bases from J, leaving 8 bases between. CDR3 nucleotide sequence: TGTGCCAGCAGTTATTTGGGCCACGAGCAGTACTTC. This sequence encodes CASSYLGHEQYF.

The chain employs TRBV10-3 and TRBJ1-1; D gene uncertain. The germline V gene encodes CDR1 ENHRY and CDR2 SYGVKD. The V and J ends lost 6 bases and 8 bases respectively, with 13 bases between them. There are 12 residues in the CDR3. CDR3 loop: CAISNDPREAFF. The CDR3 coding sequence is TGTGCCATCAGCAACGATCCCCGGGAAGCTTTCTTT.

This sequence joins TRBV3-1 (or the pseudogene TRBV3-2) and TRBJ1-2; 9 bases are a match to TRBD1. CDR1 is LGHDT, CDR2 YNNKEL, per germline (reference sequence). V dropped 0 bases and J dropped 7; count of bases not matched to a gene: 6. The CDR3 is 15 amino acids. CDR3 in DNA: TGTGCCAGCAGCCAAGAGGGACAGGGTGTATCTGGCTACACCTTC. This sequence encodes CASSQEGQGVSGYTF.

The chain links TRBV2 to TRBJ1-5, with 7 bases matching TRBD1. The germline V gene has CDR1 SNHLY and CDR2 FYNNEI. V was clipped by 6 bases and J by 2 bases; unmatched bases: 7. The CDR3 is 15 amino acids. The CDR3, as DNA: TGTGCCAGCAGCGGCCGGACAGGTGGCAATCAGCCCCAGCATTTT. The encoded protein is CASSGRTGGNQPQHF.

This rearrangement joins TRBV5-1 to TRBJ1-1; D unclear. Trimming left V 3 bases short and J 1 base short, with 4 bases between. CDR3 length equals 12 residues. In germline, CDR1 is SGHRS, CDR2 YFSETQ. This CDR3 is CASSYGNTEAFF. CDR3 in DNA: TGCGCCAGCAGCTACGGGAACACTGAAGCTTTCTTT.

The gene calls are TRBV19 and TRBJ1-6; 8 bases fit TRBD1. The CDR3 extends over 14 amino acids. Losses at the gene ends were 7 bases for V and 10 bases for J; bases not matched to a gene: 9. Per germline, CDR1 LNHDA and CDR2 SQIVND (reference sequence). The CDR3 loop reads CASTPGTGGSPLHF. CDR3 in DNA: TGTGCCAGTACCCCGGGGACAGGAGGATCACCCCTCCACTTT.

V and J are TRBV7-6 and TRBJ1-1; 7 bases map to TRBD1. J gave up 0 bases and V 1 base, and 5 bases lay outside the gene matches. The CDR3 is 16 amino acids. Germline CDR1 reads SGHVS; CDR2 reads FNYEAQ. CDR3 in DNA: TGTGCCAGCAGCTTAGTTGGGACAGATATGAACACTGAAGCTTTCTTT. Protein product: CASSLVGTDMNTEAFF.

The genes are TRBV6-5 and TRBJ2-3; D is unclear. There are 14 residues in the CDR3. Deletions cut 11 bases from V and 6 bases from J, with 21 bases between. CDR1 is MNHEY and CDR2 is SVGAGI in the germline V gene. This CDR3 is CASEVNQARDTQYF. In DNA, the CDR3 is TGTGCCTCCGAGGTGAATCAAGCCCGCGATACGCAGTATTTT.

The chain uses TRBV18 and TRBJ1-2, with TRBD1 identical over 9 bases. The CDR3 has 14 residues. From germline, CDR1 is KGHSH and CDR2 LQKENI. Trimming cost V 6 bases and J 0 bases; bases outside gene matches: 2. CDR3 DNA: TGTGCCAGCTCCCGACAGGGGGCTAACTATGGCTACACCTTC. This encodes CASSRQGANYGYTF.

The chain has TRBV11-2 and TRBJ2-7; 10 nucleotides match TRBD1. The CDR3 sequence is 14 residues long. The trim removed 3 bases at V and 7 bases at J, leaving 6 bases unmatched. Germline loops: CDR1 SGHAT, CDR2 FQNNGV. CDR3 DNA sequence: TGTGCCAGCAGCTTCCTCCGGGACAGGGGTGAGCAGTACTTC. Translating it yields CASSFLRDRGEQYF. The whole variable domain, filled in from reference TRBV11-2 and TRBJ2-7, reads EAGVAQSPRYKIIEKRQSVAFWCNPISGHATLYWYQQILGQGPKLLIQFQNNGVVDDSQLPKDRFSAERLKGVDSTLKIQPAKLEDSAVYLCASSFLRDRGEQYFGPGTRLTVT.

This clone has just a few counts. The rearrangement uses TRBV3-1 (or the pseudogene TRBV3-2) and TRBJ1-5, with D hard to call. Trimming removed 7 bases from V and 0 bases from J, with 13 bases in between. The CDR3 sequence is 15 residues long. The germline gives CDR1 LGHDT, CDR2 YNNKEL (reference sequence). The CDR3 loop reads CASNHEGYSNQPQHF. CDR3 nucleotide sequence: TGTGCCAGCAACCACGAGGGTTATAGCAATCAGCCCCAGCATTTT.

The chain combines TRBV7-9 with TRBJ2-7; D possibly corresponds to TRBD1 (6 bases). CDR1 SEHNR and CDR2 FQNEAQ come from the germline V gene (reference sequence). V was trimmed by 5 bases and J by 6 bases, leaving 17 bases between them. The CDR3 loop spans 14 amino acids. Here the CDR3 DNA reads TGTGCCAGCAGCCATTTCCAAACAGGGCTCGAGCAGTACTTC. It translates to CASSHFQTGLEQYF.

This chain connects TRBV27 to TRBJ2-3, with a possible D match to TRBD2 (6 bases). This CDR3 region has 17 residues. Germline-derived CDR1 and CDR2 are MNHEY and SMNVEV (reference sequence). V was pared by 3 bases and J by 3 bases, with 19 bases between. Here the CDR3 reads CASSFSGLPPSTDTQYF. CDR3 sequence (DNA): TGTGCCAGCAGTTTTAGCGGACTACCACCTTCAACAGATACGCAGTATTTT.

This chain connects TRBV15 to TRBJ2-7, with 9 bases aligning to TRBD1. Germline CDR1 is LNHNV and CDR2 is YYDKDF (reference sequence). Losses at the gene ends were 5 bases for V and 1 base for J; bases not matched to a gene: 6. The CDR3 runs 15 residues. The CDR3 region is CATSLPGTGSYEQYF. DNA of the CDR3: TGTGCCACCAGCCTCCCCGGGACAGGGTCCTACGAGCAGTACTTC.

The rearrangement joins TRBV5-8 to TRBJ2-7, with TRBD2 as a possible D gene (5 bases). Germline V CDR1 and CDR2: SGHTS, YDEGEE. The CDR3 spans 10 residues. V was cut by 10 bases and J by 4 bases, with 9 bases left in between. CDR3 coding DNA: TGTGCCGGCGGAGGTTACGAGCAGTACTTC. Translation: CAGGGYEQYF.

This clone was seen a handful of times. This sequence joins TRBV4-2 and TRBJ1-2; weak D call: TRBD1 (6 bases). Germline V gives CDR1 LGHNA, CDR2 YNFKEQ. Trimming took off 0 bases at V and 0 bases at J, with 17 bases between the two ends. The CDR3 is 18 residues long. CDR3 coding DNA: TGTGCCAGCAGCCAAGAGGACAGTCTTGTGTCAGCTAACTATGGCTACACCTTC. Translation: CASSQEDSLVSANYGYTF.

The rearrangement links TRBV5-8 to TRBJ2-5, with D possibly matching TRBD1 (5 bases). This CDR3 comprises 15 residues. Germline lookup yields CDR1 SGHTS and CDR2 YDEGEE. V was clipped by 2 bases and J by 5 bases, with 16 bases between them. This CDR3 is CASSFDETVKETQYF. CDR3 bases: TGTGCCAGCAGCTTTGATGAGACAGTTAAGGAGACCCAGTACTTC.

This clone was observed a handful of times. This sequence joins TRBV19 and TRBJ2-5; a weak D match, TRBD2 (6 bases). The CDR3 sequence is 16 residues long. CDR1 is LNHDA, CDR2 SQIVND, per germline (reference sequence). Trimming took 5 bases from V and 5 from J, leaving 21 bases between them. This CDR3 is CASSRLSGLFSETQYF. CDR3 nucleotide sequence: TGTGCCAGTAGTCGCCTCTCTGGACTATTTTCCGAGACCCAGTACTTC.

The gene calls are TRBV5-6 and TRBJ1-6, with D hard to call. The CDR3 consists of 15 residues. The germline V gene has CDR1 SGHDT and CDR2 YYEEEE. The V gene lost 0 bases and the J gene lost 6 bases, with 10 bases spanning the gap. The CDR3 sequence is CASSLAGHPNSPLHF. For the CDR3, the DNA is TGTGCCAGCAGCTTGGCTGGGCACCCTAATTCACCCCTCCACTTT.

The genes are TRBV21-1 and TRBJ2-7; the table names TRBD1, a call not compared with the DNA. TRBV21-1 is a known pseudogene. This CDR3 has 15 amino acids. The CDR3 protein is CASSKSRQKMYEQYF. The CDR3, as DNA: TGTGCCAGCAGCAAGAGCCGACAAAAGATGTACGAGCAGTACTTC.

In DNA form, the CDR3 reads TGCGCCAGCAGCTCCTTGGGACAGCAAGAGACCCAGTACTTC. Its protein product is CASSSLGQQETQYF. The chain uses TRBV5-1 and TRBJ2-5; TRBD1 agrees at 7 bases. Germline V CDR1 and CDR2: SGHRS, YFSETQ. With 3 bases clipped from V and 2 bases from J, the junction kept 4 bases outside the gene matches. The CDR3 is 14 residues long. Looking up the rest from reference TRBV5-1 and TRBJ2-5 gives the full variable domain: KAGVTQTPRYLIKTRGQQVTLSCSPISGHRSVSWYQQTPGQGLQFLFEYFSETQRNKGNFPGRFSGRQFSNSRSEMNVSTLELGDSALYLCASSSLGQQETQYFGPGTRLLVL.

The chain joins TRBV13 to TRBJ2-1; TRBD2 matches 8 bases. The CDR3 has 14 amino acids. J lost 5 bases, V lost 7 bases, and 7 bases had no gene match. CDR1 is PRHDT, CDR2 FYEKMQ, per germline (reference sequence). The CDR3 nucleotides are TGTGCCAGCACCCCCCGGGGGGGACACAATGAGCAGTTCTTC. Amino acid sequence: CASTPRGGHNEQFF. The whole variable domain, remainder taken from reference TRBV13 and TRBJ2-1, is AAGVIQSPRHLIKEKRETATLKCYPIPRHDTVYWYQQGPGQDPQFLISFYEKMQSDKGSIPDRFSAQQFSDYHSELNMSSLELGDSALYFCASTPRGGHNEQFFGPGTRLTVL.

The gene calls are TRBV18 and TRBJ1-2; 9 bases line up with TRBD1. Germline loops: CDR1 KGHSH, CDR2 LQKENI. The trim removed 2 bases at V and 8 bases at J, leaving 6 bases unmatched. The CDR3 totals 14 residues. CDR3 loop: CASSPEGQGSGYTF. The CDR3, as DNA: TGTGCCAGCTCACCAGAGGGACAGGGCTCCGGCTACACCTTC.

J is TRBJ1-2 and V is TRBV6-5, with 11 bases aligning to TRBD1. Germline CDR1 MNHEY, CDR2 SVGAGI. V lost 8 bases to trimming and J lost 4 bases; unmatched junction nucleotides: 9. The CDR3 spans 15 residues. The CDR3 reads CASRRGTGGGYGYTF. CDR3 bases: TGTGCCAGCCGGAGAGGGACAGGGGGTGGCTATGGCTACACCTTC.

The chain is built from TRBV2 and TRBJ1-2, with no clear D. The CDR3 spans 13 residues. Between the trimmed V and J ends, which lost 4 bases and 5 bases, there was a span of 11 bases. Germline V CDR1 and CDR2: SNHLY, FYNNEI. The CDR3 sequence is CASSAGPRYGYTF. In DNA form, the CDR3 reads TGTGCCAGCAGTGCTGGCCCGAGGTATGGCTACACCTTC.

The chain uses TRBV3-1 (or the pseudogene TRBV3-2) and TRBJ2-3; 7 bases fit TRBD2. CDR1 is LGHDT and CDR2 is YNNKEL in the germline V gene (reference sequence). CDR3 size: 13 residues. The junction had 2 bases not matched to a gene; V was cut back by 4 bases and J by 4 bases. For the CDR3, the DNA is TGTGCCAGCAGCCGGGGGGGGGCAGATACGCAGTATTTT. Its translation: CASSRGGADTQYF.